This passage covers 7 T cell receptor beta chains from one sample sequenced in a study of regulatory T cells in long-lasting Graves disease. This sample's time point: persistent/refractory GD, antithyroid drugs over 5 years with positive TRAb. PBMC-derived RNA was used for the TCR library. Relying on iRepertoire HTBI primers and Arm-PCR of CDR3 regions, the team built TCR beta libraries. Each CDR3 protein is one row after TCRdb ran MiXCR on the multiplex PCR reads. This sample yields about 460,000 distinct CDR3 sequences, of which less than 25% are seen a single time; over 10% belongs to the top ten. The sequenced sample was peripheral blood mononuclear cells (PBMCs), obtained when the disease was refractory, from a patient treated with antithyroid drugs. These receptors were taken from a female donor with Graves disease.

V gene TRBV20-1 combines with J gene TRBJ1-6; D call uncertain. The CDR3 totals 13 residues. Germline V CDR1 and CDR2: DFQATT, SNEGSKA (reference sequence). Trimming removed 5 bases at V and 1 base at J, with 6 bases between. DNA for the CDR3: TGCAGTGCTGGAAGTTCCTATAATTCACCCCTCCACTTT. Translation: CSAGSSYNSPLHF.

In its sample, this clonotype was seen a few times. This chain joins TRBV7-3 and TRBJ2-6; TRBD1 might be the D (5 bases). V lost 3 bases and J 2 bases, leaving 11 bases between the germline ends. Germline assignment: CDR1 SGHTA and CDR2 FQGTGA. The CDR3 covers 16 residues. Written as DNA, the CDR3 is TGTGCCAGCAGCTTGGATATGGGGCCTGGGGCCAACGTCCTGACTTTC. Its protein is CASSLDMGPGANVLTF.

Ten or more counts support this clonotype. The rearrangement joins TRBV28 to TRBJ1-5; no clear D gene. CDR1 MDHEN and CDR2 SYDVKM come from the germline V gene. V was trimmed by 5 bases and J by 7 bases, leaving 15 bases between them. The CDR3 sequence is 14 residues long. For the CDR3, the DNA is TGTGCCAGCAGTCAAGGCCGGGGTGGGCAGCCCCAGCATTTT. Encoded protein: CASSQGRGGQPQHF.

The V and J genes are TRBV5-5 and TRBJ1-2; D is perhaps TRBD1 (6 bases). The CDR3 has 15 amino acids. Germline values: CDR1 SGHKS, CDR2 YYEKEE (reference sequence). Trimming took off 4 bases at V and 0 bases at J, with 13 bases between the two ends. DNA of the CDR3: TGTGCCAGCAGCCCAACAGGGTCAGCTAACTATGGCTACACCTTC. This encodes CASSPTGSANYGYTF. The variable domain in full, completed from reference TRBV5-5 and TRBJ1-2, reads DAGVTQSPTHLIKTRGQQVTLRCSPISGHKSVSWYQQVLGQGPQFIFQYYEKEERGRGNFPDRFSARQFPNYSSELNVNALLLGDSALYLCASSPTGSANYGYTFGSGTRLTVV.

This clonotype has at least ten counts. The CDR3 protein is CASSSDTEAFF. The DNA for the CDR3 is TGTGCCAGCAGCTCGGACACTGAAGCTTTCTTT. J is TRBJ1-1 and V is TRBV28; no definite D call. The CDR3 spans 11 residues. CDR1 MDHEN and CDR2 SYDVKM come from the germline V gene. V gave up 6 bases and J gave up 3 bases, with 5 bases separating them.

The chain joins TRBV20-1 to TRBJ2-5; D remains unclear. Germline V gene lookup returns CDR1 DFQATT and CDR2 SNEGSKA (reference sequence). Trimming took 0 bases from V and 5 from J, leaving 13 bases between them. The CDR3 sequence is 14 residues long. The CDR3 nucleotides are TGCAGTGCTAGAGATAATTCAGCCCTGGAGACCCAGTACTTC. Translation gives CSARDNSALETQYF.

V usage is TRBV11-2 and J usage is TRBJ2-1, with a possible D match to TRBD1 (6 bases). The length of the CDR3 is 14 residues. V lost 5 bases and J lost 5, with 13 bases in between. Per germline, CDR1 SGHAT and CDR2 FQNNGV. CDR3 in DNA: TGTGCCAGCAGCAAAACAGGGTCGGACAATGAGCAGTTCTTC. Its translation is CASSKTGSDNEQFF.